This TCR beta chain was retrieved from a study of radiotherapy plus CTLA-4 blockade in lung cancer. Overall study: Disease control was seen in approximately 29% of patients, objective responses in approximately 20%.

The CDR3 is made up of 16 amino acids. V was trimmed by 1 base and J by 0 bases, leaving 10 bases between them. The germline V gene has CDR1 KGHSH and CDR2 LQKENI. Assay: immunoSEQ multiplex PCR; the TCRdb copy retains only in-frame clones and omits some. The data show fewer than 85,000 clones, around 86% seen once. For this clone: Its antigen is not known.

Study-wide results and caveats: Reports state that early shifts in blood T cell clones, with interferon-beta, best predicted response.

The sequences come from peripheral blood, collected from a patient treated with radiotherapy plus ipilimumab. This TCR came from a human donor with non-small cell lung cancer who had stable disease on radiotherapy plus ipilimumab. The J gene is TRBJ2-1, the V gene TRBV18; D is unresolved. The CDR3 reads CASSPQKGASYNEQFF. CDR3 sequence (DNA): TGTGCCAGCTCACCACAAAAGGGCGCCTCCTACAATGAGCAGTTCTTC. The full variable domain, in which reference TRBV18 and TRBJ2-1 provide the parts outside the CDR3, is NAGVMQNPRHLVRRRGQEARLRCSPMKGHSHVYWYRQLPEEGLKFMVYLQKENIIDESGMPKERFSAEFPKEGPSILRIQQVVRGDSAAYFCASSPQKGASYNEQFFGPGTRLTVL.